The 16 T cell receptor beta chains reported below all come from one sample, sequenced in a study of T cell clonality in common variable immunodeficiency. Repertoires were generated with immunoSEQ multiplex PCR, while TCRdb's copy carries only in-frame clones and drops some. The sample has around 42,000 clones, none seen only once. Source material: peripheral blood mononuclear cells. These receptors were obtained from a person aged 18-69 years in good health.

This clone appeared many times. The read ends 3 residues shy of where the CDR3 ends; the end is completed using the germline J gene. V and J are TRBV6-9 and TRBJ2-2; 9 positions match TRBD2. CDR3 length equals 15 residues. CDR1 and CDR2 (germline): MNHGY, SVAAGI. V shed 7 bases, J shed 3 bases, and the junction held 6 bases outside the gene matches. CDR3 loop: CASKAGGPYTGELFF. The sequenced CDR3 bases are TGTGCCAGCAAGGCGGGAGGGCCCTACACCGGGGAG.

This clone was counted at least ten times. The missing CDR3 end, 3 residues past where the read stops, is filled in from the germline J gene. The V call is TRBV5-1, the J call TRBJ2-2; D is tentatively TRBD1 or TRBD2 (6 bases each). CDR1 is SGHRS, CDR2 YFSETQ, per germline. The CDR3 is made up of 14 amino acids. Between the trimmed V and J ends, which lost 4 bases and 5 bases, there was a span of 12 bases. CDR3 loop: CASSHREETGELFF. The CDR3 DNA, read in part, is TGCGCCAGCAGCCACAGGGAGGAAACCGGGGAG.

This clone has a count of ten or more. The read stops 3 residues short of the end of the CDR3; the missing end is completed from the germline J gene. The V call is TRBV2, the J call TRBJ1-2, with D unclear. This CDR3 is built from 14 residues. With 3 bases removed from V and 4 bases from J, the gap between germline ends came to 12 bases. Germline assignment: CDR1 SNHLY and CDR2 FYNNEI. Incomplete CDR3 DNA: TGTGCCAGCAGTGATAACCACGGGTCCTATGGC. As protein: CASSDNHGSYG. The CDR3 in its entirety is CASSDNHGSYGYTF.

This clone appeared many times. Read coverage stops 3 residues before the CDR3 terminus; the germline J gene supplies the remainder. V is TRBV11-2 and J is TRBJ2-7, with D perhaps TRBD2 (6 bases). Trimming stripped 5 bases from V and 4 bases from J, with 12 bases between. Per the germline V gene, CDR1 is SGHAT and CDR2 is FQNNGV. The CDR3 has 13 residues. CDR3 amino acids: CASSQGLEYEQYF. The DNA read from the CDR3 is TGTGCCAGCAGCCAGGGACTGGAATACGAG.

This clone was detected many times. The sequence runs out 3 residues before the end of the CDR3; the remainder is reconstructed from the germline J gene. The chain carries TRBV19 and TRBJ1-2; D uncertain. Germline loops: CDR1 LNHDA, CDR2 SQIVND (reference sequence). The V end lost 3 bases, the J end lost 5 bases, and 13 bases lay between the germline ends. This CDR3 region has 14 residues. The sequenced part of the CDR3 DNA is TGTGCCAGTAGTATGGTCGGGGAACTGTATGGC. Translated: CASSMVGELYG. In full, the CDR3 is CASSMVGELYGYTF.

In its sample, this clone was seen many times. The read ends 3 residues shy of where the CDR3 ends; the end is completed using the germline J gene. The rearrangement uses TRBV10-1 and TRBJ1-2; TRBD1 is a possible D gene (6 bases). The germline gives CDR1 WNHNN, CDR2 SYGVQD (reference sequence). CDR3 length: 16 amino acids. Trimming took 2 bases from V and 2 from J, leaving 15 bases between them. Incomplete CDR3 DNA: TGCGCCAGCAGTGAGACTTACAGGGTACCCAACTATGGC. Translation gives CASSETYRVPNYG. The complete CDR3 protein is CASSETYRVPNYGYTF.

This clone came up a few times. The observed sequence ends 3 residues before the CDR3 terminus, with the missing tail filled in from the germline J gene. The rearrangement uses TRBV19 and TRBJ2-1, with 11 bases identical to TRBD2. CDR3 length: 17 amino acids. J gave up 7 bases and V 5 bases, and 13 bases lay outside the gene matches. Germline lookup yields CDR1 LNHDA and CDR2 SQIVND (reference sequence). CDR3 loop: CASSGLGSGGAKNEQFF. The CDR3 bases that were read are TGTGCCAGTAGTGGCCTGGGTAGCGGGGGGGCCAAGAATGAG.

This clone was seen repeatedly, ten times or more. Coverage ceases 3 residues before the CDR3 finishes, and the germline J gene fills in the end. This chain uses TRBV5-1 with TRBJ2-1, with TRBD2 matching 11 bases. CDR1 SGHRS and CDR2 YFSETQ come from the germline V gene. There are 17 residues in the CDR3. Germline trimming cut 6 bases from V and 2 bases from J; bases unmatched to any gene: 10. The sequenced CDR3 bases are TGCGCCAGCACCGAGAACCTAGCGGGAGGCCCCTACAATGAG. It yields the protein CASTENLAGGPYNE. The complete CDR3 protein is CASTENLAGGPYNEQFF.

This clone was seen ten or more times. The sequence runs out 3 residues before the end of the CDR3; the remainder is reconstructed from the germline J gene. V is TRBV20-1 and J is TRBJ2-5; 12 positions agree with TRBD2. Trimming removed 1 base from V and 4 bases from J; junction bases left unmatched: 10. CDR3 length: 17 amino acids. The germline V gene encodes CDR1 DFQATT and CDR2 SNEGSKA (reference sequence). Incomplete CDR3 DNA: TGCAGTGCTAGAGTCCTGACTAGCGGGAGAGAAGTAGAGACC. Amino acid sequence: CSARVLTSGREVET. The entire CDR3 is CSARVLTSGREVETQYF.

This clone was detected ten times or more. The read halts 3 residues ahead of the CDR3 end, with the missing end drawn from the germline J gene. The chain carries TRBV30 and TRBJ1-5; tentative D call: TRBD1 (5 bases). Germline V gives CDR1 GTSNPN, CDR2 SVGIG (reference sequence). Trimming stripped 2 bases from V and 3 bases from J, with 8 bases between. This CDR3 is built from 13 residues. The CDR3 sequence is CAWSIGVNQPQHF. The covered CDR3 bases are TGTGCCTGGAGTATAGGGGTCAATCAGCCC.

This clone was picked up many times. The read gets to within 3 residues of the CDR3 end, and the germline J gene fills in the rest. The chain is built from TRBV6-1 and TRBJ2-5; D possibly corresponds to TRBD1 (5 bases). V lost 4 bases, J lost 2 bases, and 8 bases lay in between. Germline V gives CDR1 MNHNS, CDR2 SASEGT. The CDR3 is 13 residues long. CDR3 DNA, as far as it was read: TGTGCCAGCAGTGGACAGAGTCAAGAGACC. It translates to CASSGQSQET. The full CDR3 protein is CASSGQSQETQYF.

This clone was observed at least ten times. The CDR3 end lies 3 residues beyond the end of the read and is filled in from the germline J gene. The V gene is TRBV5-5, the J gene TRBJ1-6; D is perhaps TRBD1 (6 bases). Germline CDR1 and CDR2: SGHKS and YYEKEE (reference sequence). Trimming stripped 4 bases from V and 1 base from J, with 6 bases between. This CDR3 spans 14 amino acids. Here the CDR3 reads CASSGQSYNSPLHF. The part of the CDR3 DNA that was read is TGTGCCAGCAGCGGACAGTCCTATAATTCACCC.

This clone has a count of ten or more. CDR3 region: CASRATGGGLDEQFF. Incomplete CDR3 DNA: TGTGCCAGCAGAGCAACAGGGGGCGGGTTGGATGAG. This chain links TRBV7-3 with TRBJ2-1, with 9 bases that match TRBD1. The CDR3 goes on 3 residues after the read ends, and that part is filled in from the germline J gene. Germline assignment: CDR1 SGHTA and CDR2 FQGTGA. V lost 6 bases, J lost 8 bases, and 11 bases stayed unmatched. The CDR3 is made up of 15 amino acids.

This clone was detected many times. The CDR3 end falls 3 residues outside the read, so it is completed with the germline J gene. V and J are TRBV2 and TRBJ1-2; tentative D call: TRBD1 (5 bases). The germline V and J ends were trimmed by 0 bases and 0 bases, with 11 bases remaining between them. The CDR3 has 16 amino acids. Looked up from germline, CDR1 is SNHLY and CDR2 is FYNNEI. The sequenced part of the CDR3 DNA is TGTGCCAGCAGTGAAGCGGGCGACAGCCCTAACTATGGC. This sequence encodes CASSEAGDSPNYG. The whole CDR3 is CASSEAGDSPNYGYTF.

This clone showed up many times. The DNA ends 3 residues before the CDR3 does, and the rest of the CDR3 is filled in from the germline J gene. Other DNA sequences in this specimen translate into the identical CDR3. The chain is built from TRBV7-9 and TRBJ1-2, with TRBD1 identical over 10 bases. The CDR3 has 13 residues. The germline V gene has CDR1 SEHNR and CDR2 FQNEAQ (reference sequence). Trimming removed 4 bases from V and 6 bases from J; junction bases left unmatched: 2. CDR3 sequence reads: CASSSTGGDGYTF. The sequenced part of the CDR3 DNA is TGTGCCAGCAGCTCGACAGGGGGCGATGGC.

The table lists this clone with many counts. The DNA ends 3 residues before the CDR3 does, and the rest of the CDR3 is filled in from the germline J gene. The chain joins TRBV5-4 to TRBJ2-5, with a possible D match to TRBD2 (7 bases). The V end was cut by 2 bases, the J end by 1 base, with 12 bases between. The CDR3 spans 15 residues. Germline V lookup: CDR1 SGHNT, CDR2 YYREEE (reference sequence). CDR3 bases read: TGTGCCAGCAGCTTAGGGGGGGGCCTCCAAGAGACC. Its translation is CASSLGGGLQET. The entire CDR3 reads CASSLGGGLQETQYF.